Listed below are T cell receptor beta chains from one sample, sequenced in a study of T cell changes during pregnancy in multiple sclerosis. Measured with immunoSEQ multiplex PCR; TCRdb has only the in-frame clones, and not every one. The sample yields 50,000 to 65,000 clones, about 93% seen once. This sample comprised CD8+ T cells from peripheral blood mononuclear cells, obtained in the second trimester of pregnancy. All receptors derive from a female donor with multiple sclerosis, enrolled in a pregnancy study. The CDR3 runs from the conserved cysteine through the conserved F or W. A D gene is named only where the DNA matches it firmly. Clone sizes are given selectively: once, few, many, or a class where the clone is expanded.

J | length | size | V | D | DNA | CDR3
TRBJ1-1 | 14 | - | TRBV11-2 | - | TGTGCCAGCAGCTCCTCAGGGGTGAACACTGAAGCTTTCTTT | CASSSSGVNTEAFF
TRBJ2-5 | 13 | - | TRBV5-1 | - | TGCGCCAGCAGCCAGAAAGATCAAGAGACCCAGTACTTC | CASSQKDQETQYF
TRBJ1-1 | 13 | - | TRBV5-6 | TRBD1 | TGTGCCAGCAGCTTCGGACAGGGGATCAAGGCTTTCTTT | CASSFGQGIKAFF
TRBJ2-7 | 14 | once | TRBV29-1 | - | TGCAGCGTTGACGGAGTTGCTGGCTCCTACGAGCAGTACTTC | CSVDGVAGSYEQYF
TRBJ2-1 | 15 | - | TRBV27 | - | TGTGCCAGCAGTTTTGAAGCCACTAGTAGCGGTGAGCAGTTCTTC | CASSFEATSSGEQFF
TRBJ2-3 | 15 | - | TRBV9 | - | TGTGCCAGCAGCGTATATCAGACAGACACAGATACGCAGTATTTT | CASSVYQTDTDTQYF
TRBJ2-2 | 18 | - | TRBV6-4 | TRBD1 | TGTGCCAGCAGTGACTCCCCCTACAGGGGTATCGGCACCGGGGAGCTGTTTTTT | CASSDSPYRGIGTGELFF
TRBJ2-7 | 19 | - | TRBV21-1 | - | TGTGCCAGCAGCAAAGCGCTTTTAGTGCGGAACCTAAGCTCCTACGAGCAGTACTTC | CASSKALLVRNLSSYEQYF
TRBJ2-3 | 14 | - | TRBV4-2 | - | TGTGCCAGCAGCCAGGGGGACTCCACAGATACGCAGTATTTT | CASSQGDSTDTQYF
TRBJ1-1 | 14 | few | TRBV4-2 | - | TGTGCCAGCAGCCAGGGGTTGGAGGGCACTGAAGCTTTCTTT | CASSQGLEGTEAFF
TRBJ2-3 | 11 | - | TRBV27 | - | TGTGCCAGTGGGGCTCTGGATACGCAGTATTTT | CASGALDTQYF
TRBJ2-2 | 15 | - | TRBV5-5 | TRBD2 | TGTGCCAGCAGCCCTTTGGGGGGGGACACCGGGGAGCTGTTTTTT | CASSPLGGDTGELFF
TRBJ1-3 | 13 | once | TRBV7-9 | - | TGTGCCAGCAGCTTGGCGGGTGACAACACCATATATTTT | CASSLAGDNTIYF
TRBJ1-2 | 14 | - | TRBV6-5 | - | TGTGCCAGCAGTCGGGGGATTTCAGCCTATGGCTACACCTTC | CASSRGISAYGYTF
TRBJ1-4 | 15 | - | TRBV30 | TRBD1 | TGTGCCTGGAGTGTAGGGACAGGGGGGAATGAAAAACTGTTTTTT | CAWSVGTGGNEKLFF
TRBJ2-7 | 15 | - | TRBV11-2 | - | TGTGCCAGCAGCTTAGAGGCTAGCGCGGCCTACGAGCAGTACTTC | CASSLEASAAYEQYF
TRBJ1-5 | 20 | - | TRBV28 | TRBD1 | TGTGCCAGCAGTTTAACTAGGCTCGTGACAGGGCTATATAGCAATCAGCCCCAGCATTTT | CASSLTRLVTGLYSNQPQHF
TRBJ2-2 | 13 | - | TRBV5-1 | - | TGCGCCAGCAGCCCCACTAGTACCGGGGAGCTGTTTTTT | CASSPTSTGELFF
TRBJ1-3 | 19 | once | TRBV5-5 | TRBD1 | TGTGCCAGCAGCCCGGGACAGCTCCATTCTTTTGGCTCTGGAAACACCATATATTTT | CASSPGQLHSFGSGNTIYF
TRBJ1-4 | 15 | - | TRBV30 | TRBD1 | TGTGCCTGGAGTAACAGGGGGATATATAATGAAAAACTGTTTTTT | CAWSNRGIYNEKLFF
TRBJ2-2 | 14 | - | TRBV6-5 | TRBD2 | TGTGCCAGCAGTTTGACTAGCTTCACCGGGGAGCTGTTTTTT | CASSLTSFTGELFF
TRBJ2-1 | 14 | - | TRBV19 | - | TGTGCCAGTAGTGTACCGGGACATTACAATGAGCAGTTCTTC | CASSVPGHYNEQFF
TRBJ2-7 | 13 | - | TRBV5-6 | - | TGTGCCAGCAGCTTGGGGACAACGTACGAGCAGTACTTC | CASSLGTTYEQYF
TRBJ2-1 | 15 | - | TRBV14 | TRBD2 | TGTGCCAGCAGCCCCCGGGACTACACCTACAATGAGCAGTTCTTC | CASSPRDYTYNEQFF
TRBJ2-7 | 17 | - | TRBV2 | - | TGTGCCAGCAGTGAAGAGGTTTGGGCAACCAGCTCCTACGAGCAGTACTTC | CASSEEVWATSSYEQYF
TRBJ2-3 | 13 | - | TRBV15 | - | TGTGCCACCAGCAGCGGCGGGAAAGATACGCAGTATTTT | CATSSGGKDTQYF
TRBJ1-1 | 12 | - | TRBV29-1 | TRBD1 | TGCAGCGGGCGACAGGGTCGGACTGAAGCTTTCTTT | CSGRQGRTEAFF
TRBJ2-1 | 14 | once | TRBV27 | - | TGTGCCAGCGACCTCAGGGTCGGGTACAATGAGCAGTTCTTC | CASDLRVGYNEQFF
TRBJ2-7 | 18 | - | TRBV19 | TRBD2 | TGTGCCAGTAGTATAGAGCGGAACGGGGGGACTAACTCCTACGAGCAGTACTTC | CASSIERNGGTNSYEQYF
TRBJ2-7 | 16 | - | TRBV4-2 | TRBD2 | TGTGCCAGCACCTCCAACGGACTAGCGGGAGTGTACGAGCAGTACTTC | CASTSNGLAGVYEQYF
TRBJ2-7 | 15 | - | TRBV4-1 | TRBD1 | TGCGCCAGCAGCCAAGTACAGGGGGCGGAATACGAGCAGTACTTC | CASSQVQGAEYEQYF
TRBJ2-2 | 16 | - | TRBV6-6 | TRBD2 | TGTGCCAGCAGACTGGGACTAGACCTTAACACCGGGGAGCTGTTTTTT | CASRLGLDLNTGELFF
TRBJ2-3 | 15 | - | TRBV6-5 | - | TGTGCCAGCAGCTATACCGGGACTAGCACAGATACGCAGTATTTT | CASSYTGTSTDTQYF
TRBJ1-1 | 13 | once | TRBV11-2 | - | TGTGCCAGCAGCTTGGGAGTGAACACTGAAGCTTTCTTT | CASSLGVNTEAFF
TRBJ2-5 | 11 | - | TRBV2 | - | TGTGCCAGCAGTGACGTGGAGACCCAGTACTTC | CASSDVETQYF
TRBJ1-2 | 12 | - | TRBV14 | - | TGTGCCAGCAGCCAAGAGAGGAGAGGCTACACCTTC | CASSQERRGYTF
TRBJ2-7 | 13 | - | TRBV16 | - | TGTGCCAGCAGCCAATCGACAGTCTACGAGCAGTACTTC | CASSQSTVYEQYF
TRBJ2-5 | 19 | - | TRBV7-9 | TRBD1 | TGTGCCAGCAGCCCGCATCAAGGGACAGGGCTAGGGGTCCAAGAGACCCAGTACTTC | CASSPHQGTGLGVQETQYF
TRBJ2-3 | 12 | - | TRBV4-2 | - | TGTGCCAGCAGCCCCCAACAGGATACGCAGTATTTT | CASSPQQDTQYF
TRBJ2-3 | 13 | - | TRBV11-2 | - | TGTGCCAGCAGCTTAGTTACAGCAGATACGCAGTATTTT | CASSLVTADTQYF
TRBJ2-7 | 13 | - | TRBV30 | - | TGTGCCTGGGCGAAACGCGGCTCCTACGAGCAGTACTTC | CAWAKRGSYEQYF
TRBJ2-1 | 12 | - | TRBV11-2 | - | TGTGCCAGCAGCGCCGAGGATTTAGGGCAGTTCTTC | CASSAEDLGQFF
TRBJ2-7 | 15 | - | TRBV6-6 | TRBD1 | TGTGCCAGCAGTCCGACGACAGGGAAGTCCTACGAGCAGTACTTC | CASSPTTGKSYEQYF
TRBJ2-7 | 12 | - | TRBV19 | TRBD2 | TGTGCCAGTGGGCTAGCGGGAAACGAGCAGTACTTC | CASGLAGNEQYF
TRBJ1-1 | 15 | - | TRBV2 | - | TGTGCCAGCCCGCCGCCTGGACAAACGAACACTGAAGCTTTCTTT | CASPPPGQTNTEAFF
TRBJ1-1 | 15 | - | TRBV19 | - | TGTGCCAGTAGTCCAGGCCCTTTTCCGAACACTGAAGCTTTCTTT | CASSPGPFPNTEAFF
TRBJ1-1 | 16 | - | TRBV19 | TRBD1 | TGTGCCAGTAGCCATAAACCGGGACAGGGGGGCACTGAAGCTTTCTTT | CASSHKPGQGGTEAFF
TRBJ1-2 | 14 | - | TRBV7-9 | TRBD1 | TGTGCCAGCAGCCCCCAGACAGGGTGGGATGGCTACACCTTC | CASSPQTGWDGYTF
TRBJ1-5 | 14 | - | TRBV5-4 | - | TGTGCCAGCAGCTTGGTCGGGGAAGGGCAGCCCCAGCATTTT | CASSLVGEGQPQHF
TRBJ2-3 | 17 | once | TRBV7-9 | TRBD1 | TGTGCCAGCAGCTCCATAAAAGGTGGACAGGAGCTAGATACGCAGTATTTT | CASSSIKGGQELDTQYF
TRBJ1-1 | 15 | once | TRBV6-1 | - | TGTGCCAGCAGTGAAGACGAGGGCAGGAACACTGAAGCTTTCTTT | CASSEDEGRNTEAFF